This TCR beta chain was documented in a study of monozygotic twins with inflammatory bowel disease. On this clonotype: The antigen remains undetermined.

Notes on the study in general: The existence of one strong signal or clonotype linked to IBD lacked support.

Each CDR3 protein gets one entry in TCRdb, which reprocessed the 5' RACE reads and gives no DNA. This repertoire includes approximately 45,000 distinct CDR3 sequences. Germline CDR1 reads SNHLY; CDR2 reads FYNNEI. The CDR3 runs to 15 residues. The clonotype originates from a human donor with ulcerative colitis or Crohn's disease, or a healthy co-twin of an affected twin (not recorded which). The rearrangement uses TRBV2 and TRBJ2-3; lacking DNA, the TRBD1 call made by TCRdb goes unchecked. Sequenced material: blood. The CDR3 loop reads CASTARDRSTDTQYF. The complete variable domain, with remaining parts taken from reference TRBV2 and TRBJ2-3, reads EPEVTQTPSHQVTQMGQEVILRCVPISNHLYFYWYRQILGQKVEFLVSFYNNEISEKSEIFDDQFSVERPDGSNFTLKIRSTKLEDSAMYFCASTARDRSTDTQYFGPGTRLTVL.